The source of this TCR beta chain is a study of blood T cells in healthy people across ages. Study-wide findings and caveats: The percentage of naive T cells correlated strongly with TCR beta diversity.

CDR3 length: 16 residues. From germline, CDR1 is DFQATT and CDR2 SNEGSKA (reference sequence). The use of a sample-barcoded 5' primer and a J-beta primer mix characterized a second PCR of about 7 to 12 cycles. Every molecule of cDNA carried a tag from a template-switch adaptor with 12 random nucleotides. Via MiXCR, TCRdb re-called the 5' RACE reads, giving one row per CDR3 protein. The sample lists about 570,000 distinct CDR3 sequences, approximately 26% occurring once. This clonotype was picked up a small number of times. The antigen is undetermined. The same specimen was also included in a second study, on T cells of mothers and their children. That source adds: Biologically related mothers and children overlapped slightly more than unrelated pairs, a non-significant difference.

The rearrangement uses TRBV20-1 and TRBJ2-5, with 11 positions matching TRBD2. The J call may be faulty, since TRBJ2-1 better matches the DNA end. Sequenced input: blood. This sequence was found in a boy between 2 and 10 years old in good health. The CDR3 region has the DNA TGCAGTGCTATCTCACCGGGACTAGCGGTCTCCAATGAGCAGTTCTTC. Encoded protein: CSAISPGLAVSNEQFF.